A single sample is the source of the 5 T cell receptor beta chains below, sequenced in a study of cytomegalovirus exposure and HLA in healthy donors. Data came from immunoSEQ multiplex PCR; TCRdb stores just in-frame clones and leaves some out. This sample has about 140,000 clones; 84% occur once, and the top ten carry 1.4%. Sequencing was carried out using PBMCs. All receptors derive from a woman aged 30 to 39 in good health and CMV-seronegative.

The chain carries TRBV7-9 and TRBJ2-7; the D gene is possibly TRBD2 (6 bases). Per germline, CDR1 SEHNR and CDR2 FQNEAQ (reference sequence). This CDR3 has 15 residues. Trimming cost V 4 bases and J 1 base, with 14 bases left between them. CDR3 loop: CASSSFGGLSYEQYF. The CDR3 bases are TGTGCCAGCAGCTCTTTCGGCGGACTATCCTACGAGCAGTACTTC.

This chain uses TRBV9 with TRBJ1-1, with no clear D. Germline V CDR1 and CDR2: SGDLS, YYNGEE. The CDR3 totals 14 residues. Trimming left V 0 bases short and J 1 base short, with 7 bases between. The CDR3 bases are TGTGCCAGCAGCGTAGCTGCGTGGAACACTGAAGCTTTCTTT. Its protein is CASSVAAWNTEAFF.

This chain connects TRBV2 to TRBJ1-1; D is undetermined. Trimming removed 1 base at V and 0 bases at J, with 6 bases between. The CDR3 extends over 14 amino acids. The germline gives CDR1 SNHLY, CDR2 FYNNEI. CDR3 sequence: CASSEVTMNTEAFF. The CDR3 coding sequence is TGTGCCAGCAGTGAAGTGACAATGAACACTGAAGCTTTCTTT.

The chain joins TRBV19 to TRBJ2-5; D might be TRBD2 (5 bases). This CDR3 is 15 amino acids long. V was cut by 1 base and J by 5 bases, with 14 bases left in between. Per the germline V gene, CDR1 is LNHDA and CDR2 is SQIVND (reference sequence). The CDR3 is CASSIGTLGWETQYF. The CDR3 DNA is TGTGCCAGTAGTATAGGGACTCTCGGGTGGGAGACCCAGTACTTC.

The chain is built from TRBV11-3 and TRBJ2-5; weak D call: TRBD2 (5 bases). Germline V gene data show CDR1 as SGHNT and CDR2 as YENEEA. V lost 3 bases to trimming and J lost 2 bases, with 10 bases between them. The CDR3 is 14 amino acids. The CDR3 protein is CASSLGAGQETQYF. Written as DNA, the CDR3 is TGTGCCAGCAGCTTGGGAGCAGGTCAAGAGACCCAGTACTTC.